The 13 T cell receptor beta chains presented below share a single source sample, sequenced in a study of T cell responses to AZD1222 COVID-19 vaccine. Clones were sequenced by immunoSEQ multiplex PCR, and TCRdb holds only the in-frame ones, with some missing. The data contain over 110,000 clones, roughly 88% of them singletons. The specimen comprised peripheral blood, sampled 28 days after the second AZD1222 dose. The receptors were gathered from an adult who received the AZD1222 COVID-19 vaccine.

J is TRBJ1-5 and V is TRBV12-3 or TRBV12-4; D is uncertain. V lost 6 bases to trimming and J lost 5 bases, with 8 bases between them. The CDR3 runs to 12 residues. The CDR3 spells CASRNSDQPQHF. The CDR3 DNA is TGTGCCAGCAGGAACAGCGATCAGCCCCAGCATTTT.

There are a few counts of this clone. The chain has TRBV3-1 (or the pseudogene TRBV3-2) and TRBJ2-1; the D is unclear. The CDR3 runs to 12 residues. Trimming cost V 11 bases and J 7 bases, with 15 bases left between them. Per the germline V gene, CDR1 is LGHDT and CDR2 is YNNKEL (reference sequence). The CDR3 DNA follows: TGTGCCTCCAACGGCGGTGTGAATGAGCAGTTCTTC. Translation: CASNGGVNEQFF.

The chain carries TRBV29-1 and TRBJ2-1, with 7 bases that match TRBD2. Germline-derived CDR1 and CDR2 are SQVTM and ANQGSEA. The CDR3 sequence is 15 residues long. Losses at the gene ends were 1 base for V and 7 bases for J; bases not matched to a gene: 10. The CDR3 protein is CSVEAPAGAGNEQFF. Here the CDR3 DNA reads TGCAGCGTTGAAGCACCCGCGGGAGCGGGAAATGAGCAGTTCTTC.

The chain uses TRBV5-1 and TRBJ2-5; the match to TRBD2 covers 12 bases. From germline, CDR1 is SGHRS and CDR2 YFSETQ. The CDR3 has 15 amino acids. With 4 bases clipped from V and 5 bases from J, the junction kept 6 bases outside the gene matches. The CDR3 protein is CASSPGTSGRETQYF. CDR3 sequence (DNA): TGCGCCAGCAGCCCAGGGACTAGCGGGCGTGAGACCCAGTACTTC. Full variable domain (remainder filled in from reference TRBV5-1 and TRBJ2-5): KAGVTQTPRYLIKTRGQQVTLSCSPISGHRSVSWYQQTPGQGLQFLFEYFSETQRNKGNFPGRFSGRQFSNSRSEMNVSTLELGDSALYLCASSPGTSGRETQYFGPGTRLLVL.

The CDR3: CASSPGQVGPSGYGYTF. CDR3 DNA sequence: TGCGCCAGCAGCCCCGGACAGGTCGGCCCCTCGGGCTATGGCTACACCTTC. This sequence joins TRBV5-1 and TRBJ1-2; 7 bases map to TRBD1. Germline values: CDR1 SGHRS, CDR2 YFSETQ. The V and J ends lost 4 bases and 4 bases, in that order; junction bases with no gene match: 16. The CDR3 is made up of 17 amino acids.

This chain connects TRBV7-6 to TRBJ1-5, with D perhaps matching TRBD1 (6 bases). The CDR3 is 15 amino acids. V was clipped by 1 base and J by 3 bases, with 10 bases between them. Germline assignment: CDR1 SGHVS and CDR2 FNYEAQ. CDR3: CASSLEWGPNQPQHF. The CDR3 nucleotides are TGTGCCAGCAGCTTAGAGTGGGGGCCCAATCAGCCCCAGCATTTT.

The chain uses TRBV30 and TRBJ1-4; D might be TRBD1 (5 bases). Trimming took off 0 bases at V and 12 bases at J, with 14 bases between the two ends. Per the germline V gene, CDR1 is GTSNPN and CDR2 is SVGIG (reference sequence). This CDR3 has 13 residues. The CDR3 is CAWSVQAYGELFF. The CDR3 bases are TGTGCCTGGAGTGTACAGGCCTATGGGGAACTGTTTTTT.

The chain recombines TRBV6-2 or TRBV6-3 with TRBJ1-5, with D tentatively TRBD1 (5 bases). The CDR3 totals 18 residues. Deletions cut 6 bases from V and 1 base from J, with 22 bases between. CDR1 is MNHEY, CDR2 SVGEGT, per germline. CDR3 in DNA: TGTGCCAGCAGCGAGGCGGGGACCCGCCGGCGGAGCAATCAGCCCCAGCATTTT. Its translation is CASSEAGTRRRSNQPQHF.

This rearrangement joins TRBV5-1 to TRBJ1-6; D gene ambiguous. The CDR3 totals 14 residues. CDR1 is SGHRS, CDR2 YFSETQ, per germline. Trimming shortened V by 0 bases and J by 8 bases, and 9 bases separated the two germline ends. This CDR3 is CASSLAIGDSPLHF. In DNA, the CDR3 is TGCGCCAGCAGCTTGGCCATCGGGGATTCACCCCTCCACTTT.

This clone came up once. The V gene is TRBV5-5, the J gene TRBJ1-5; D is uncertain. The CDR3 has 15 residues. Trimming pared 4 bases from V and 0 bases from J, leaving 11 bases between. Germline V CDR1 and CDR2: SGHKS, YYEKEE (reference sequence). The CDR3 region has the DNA TGTGCCAGCAGCCTAGCCCCAAATAGCAATCAGCCCCAGCATTTT. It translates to CASSLAPNSNQPQHF.

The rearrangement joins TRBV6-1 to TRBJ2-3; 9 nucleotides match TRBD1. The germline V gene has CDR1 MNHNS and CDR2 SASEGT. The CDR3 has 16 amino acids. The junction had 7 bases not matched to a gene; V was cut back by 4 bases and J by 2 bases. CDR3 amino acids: CASSGGQGRSTDTQYF. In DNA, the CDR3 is TGTGCCAGCAGTGGAGGACAGGGGAGGTCCACAGATACGCAGTATTTT.

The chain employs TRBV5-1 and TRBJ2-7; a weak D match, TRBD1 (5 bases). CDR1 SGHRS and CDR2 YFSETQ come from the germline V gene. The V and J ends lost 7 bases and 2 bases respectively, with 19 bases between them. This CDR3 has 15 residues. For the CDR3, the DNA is TGCGCCAGCGGCCTCGGAACAGGCACGACCTACGAGCAGTACTTC. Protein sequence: CASGLGTGTTYEQYF.

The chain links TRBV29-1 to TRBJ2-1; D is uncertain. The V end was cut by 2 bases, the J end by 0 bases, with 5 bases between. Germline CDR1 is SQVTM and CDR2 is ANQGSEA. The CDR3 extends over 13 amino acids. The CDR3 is CSVEPHSYNEQFF. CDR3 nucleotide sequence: TGCAGCGTTGAACCTCACTCCTACAATGAGCAGTTCTTC.